This TCR beta chain came from a study of regulatory T cells in long-lasting Graves disease. Turning to the study itself: Duration of antithyroid drug therapy among newly diagnosed Graves' patients was under 3 months.

Trimming pared 0 bases from V and 6 bases from J, leaving 10 bases between. Germline V gene data show CDR1 as GTSNPN and CDR2 as SVGIG (reference sequence). The CDR3 extends over 13 amino acids. Time point specified: newly diagnosed GD, antithyroid drugs for less than 3 months. PBMC-extracted RNA yielded the TCR library. Construction of TCR beta libraries relied on iRepertoire HTBI primers and on Arm-PCR targeting CDR3 regions. MiXCR, applied by TCRdb to the multiplex PCR reads, yields one record per CDR3 protein. The repertoire holds over 450,000 distinct CDR3 sequences, with 12% as singletons. The same specimen was also included in a second study, on T cells in Graves' hyperthyroidism and ophthalmopathy. That work adds: The study defined stable Graves' hyperthyroidism as no ophthalmopathy progression within 18 months. Patients between 18 and 65 years old had hyperthyroidism, newly diagnosed and lasting under 2 months. An initial round of RT-PCR targeting the TCR CDR3 relied on the HTBI primer set.

The sequenced sample was peripheral blood mononuclear cells (PBMCs), obtained at new diagnosis, from a patient treated with antithyroid drugs. V usage is TRBV30 and J usage is TRBJ2-3; D is unclear. This sequence was found in a young woman with Graves disease. As DNA, the CDR3 is TGTGCCTGGAGTGTATCTGGCCCGGATACGCAGTATTTT. Encoded protein: CAWSVSGPDTQYF. The variable domain in full, completed from reference TRBV30 and TRBJ2-3, reads SQTIHQWPATLVQPVGSPLSLECTVEGTSNPNLYWYRQAAGRGLQLLFYSVGIGQISSEVPQNLSASRPQDRQFILSSKKLLLSDSGFYLCAWSVSGPDTQYFGPGTRLTVL.